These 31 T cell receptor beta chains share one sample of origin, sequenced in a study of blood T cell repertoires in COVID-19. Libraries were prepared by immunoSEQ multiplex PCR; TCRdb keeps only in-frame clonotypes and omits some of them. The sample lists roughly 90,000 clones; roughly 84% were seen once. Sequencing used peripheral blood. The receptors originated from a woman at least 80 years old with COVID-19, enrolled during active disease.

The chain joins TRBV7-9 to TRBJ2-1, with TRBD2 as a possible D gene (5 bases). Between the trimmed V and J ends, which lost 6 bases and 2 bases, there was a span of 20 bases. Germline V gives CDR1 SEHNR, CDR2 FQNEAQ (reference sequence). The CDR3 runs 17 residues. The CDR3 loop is CASSRALGVVAYNEQFF. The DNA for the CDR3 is TGTGCCAGCAGTAGGGCCCTCGGGGTTGTTGCCTACAATGAGCAGTTCTTC. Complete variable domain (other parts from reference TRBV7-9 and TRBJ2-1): DTGVSQNPRHKITKRGQNVTFRCDPISEHNRLYWYRQTLGQGPEFLTYFQNEAQLEKSRLLSDRFSAERPKGSFSTLEIQRTEQGDSAMYLCASSRALGVVAYNEQFFGPGTRLTVL.

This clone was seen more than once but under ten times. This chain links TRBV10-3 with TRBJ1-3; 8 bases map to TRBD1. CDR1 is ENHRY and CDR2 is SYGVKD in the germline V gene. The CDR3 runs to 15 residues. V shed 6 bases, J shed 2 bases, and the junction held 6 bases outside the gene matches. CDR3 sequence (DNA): TGTGCCATCAGGACTACAGGGGGGACTGGAAACACCATATATTTT. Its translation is CAIRTTGGTGNTIYF.

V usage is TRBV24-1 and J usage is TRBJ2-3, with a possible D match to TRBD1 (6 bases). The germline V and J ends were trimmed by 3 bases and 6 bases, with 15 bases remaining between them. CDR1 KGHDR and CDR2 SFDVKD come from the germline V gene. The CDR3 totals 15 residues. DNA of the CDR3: TGTGCCACCAGTGATAGAACAGGGATCACGGATACGCAGTATTTT. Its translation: CATSDRTGITDTQYF.

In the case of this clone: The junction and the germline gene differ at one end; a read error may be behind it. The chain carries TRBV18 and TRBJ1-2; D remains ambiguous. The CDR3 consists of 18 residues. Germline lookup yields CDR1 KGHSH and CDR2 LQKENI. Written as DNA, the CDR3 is TGTGCCAGCGCACCCCGTCGGCCGGACCCGGGAACCTACTATGGCTACACCTTC. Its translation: CASAPRRPDPGTYYGYTF.

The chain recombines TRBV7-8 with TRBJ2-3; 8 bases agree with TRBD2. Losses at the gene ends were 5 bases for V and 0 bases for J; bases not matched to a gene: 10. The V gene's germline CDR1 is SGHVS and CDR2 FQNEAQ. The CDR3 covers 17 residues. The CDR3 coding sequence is TGTGCCAGCAGCCTCATTAAACTAGCGGCAAGCACAGATACGCAGTATTTT. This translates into CASSLIKLAASTDTQYF. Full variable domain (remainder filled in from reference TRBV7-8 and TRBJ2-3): GAGVSQSPRYKVAKRGQDVALRCDPISGHVSLFWYQQALGQGPEFLTYFQNEAQLDKSGLPSDRFFAERPEGSVSTLKIQRTQQEDSAVYLCASSLIKLAASTDTQYFGPGTRLTVL.

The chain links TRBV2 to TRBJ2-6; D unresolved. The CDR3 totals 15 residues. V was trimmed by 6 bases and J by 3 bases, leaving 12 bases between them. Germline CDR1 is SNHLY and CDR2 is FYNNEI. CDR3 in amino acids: CASREQVGGANVLTF. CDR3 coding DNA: TGTGCCAGCAGAGAGCAGGTTGGTGGGGCCAACGTCCTGACTTTC.

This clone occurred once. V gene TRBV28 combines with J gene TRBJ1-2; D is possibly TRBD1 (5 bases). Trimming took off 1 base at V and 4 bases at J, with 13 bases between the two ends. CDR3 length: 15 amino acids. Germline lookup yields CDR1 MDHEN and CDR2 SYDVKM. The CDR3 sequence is CASSLSGGLGYGYTF. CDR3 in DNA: TGTGCCAGCAGTTTATCCGGGGGTTTAGGCTATGGCTACACCTTC.

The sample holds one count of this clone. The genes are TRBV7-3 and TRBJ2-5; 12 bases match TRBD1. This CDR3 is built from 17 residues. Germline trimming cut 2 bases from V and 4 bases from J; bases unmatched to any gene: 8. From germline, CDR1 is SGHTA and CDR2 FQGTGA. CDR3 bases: TGTGCCAGCAGCTTATTCGGGACAGGGGGCGTCAGAGAGACCCAGTACTTC. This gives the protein CASSLFGTGGVRETQYF.

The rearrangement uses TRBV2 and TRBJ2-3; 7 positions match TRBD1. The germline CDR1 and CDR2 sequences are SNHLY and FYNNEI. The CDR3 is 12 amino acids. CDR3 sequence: CASKGAADTQYF. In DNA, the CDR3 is TGTGCATCAAAGGGGGCAGCAGATACGCAGTATTTT.

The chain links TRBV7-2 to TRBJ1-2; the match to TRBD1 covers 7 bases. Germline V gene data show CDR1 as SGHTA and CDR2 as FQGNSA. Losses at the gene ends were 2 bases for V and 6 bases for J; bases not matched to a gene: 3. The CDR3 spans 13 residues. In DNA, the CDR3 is TGTGCCAGCAGCTTAAGGCAGGGGGATGGCTACACCTTC. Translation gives CASSLRQGDGYTF. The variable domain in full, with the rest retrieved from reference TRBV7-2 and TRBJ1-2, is GAGVSQSPSNKVTEKGKDVELRCDPISGHTALYWYRQSLGQGLEFLIYFQGNSAPDKSGLPSDRFSAERTGGSVSTLTIQRTQQEDSAVYLCASSLRQGDGYTFGSGTRLTVV.

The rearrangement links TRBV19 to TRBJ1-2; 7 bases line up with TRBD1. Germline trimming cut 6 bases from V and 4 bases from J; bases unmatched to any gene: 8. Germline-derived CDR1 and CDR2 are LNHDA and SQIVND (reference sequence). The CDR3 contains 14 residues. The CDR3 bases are TGTGCCAGTAGCTCTAGACAGGGCTTCTATGGCTACACCTTC. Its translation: CASSSRQGFYGYTF.

The CDR3 DNA sequence: TGTGCCAGCTCACCAGGGACAGGGCCCCGACAGTCCCAGCATTTT. This gives the protein CASSPGTGPRQSQHF. The chain employs TRBV18 and TRBJ1-5; 9 nucleotides align to TRBD1. Germline lookup yields CDR1 KGHSH and CDR2 LQKENI. V lost 2 bases and J lost 11; bases outside the gene matches: 10. This CDR3 has 15 amino acids.

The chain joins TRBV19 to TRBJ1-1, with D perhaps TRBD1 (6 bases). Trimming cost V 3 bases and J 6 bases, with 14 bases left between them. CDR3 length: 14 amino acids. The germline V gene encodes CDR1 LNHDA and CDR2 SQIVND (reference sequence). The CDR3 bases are TGTGCCAGTAGTATCCCACAGGGAACTGCTGAAGCTTTCTTT. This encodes CASSIPQGTAEAFF. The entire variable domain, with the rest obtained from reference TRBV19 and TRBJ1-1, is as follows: DGGITQSPKYLFRKEGQNVTLSCEQNLNHDAMYWYRQDPGQGLRLIYYSQIVNDFQKGDIAEGYSVSREKKESFPLTVTSAQKNPTAFYLCASSIPQGTAEAFFGQGTRLTVV.

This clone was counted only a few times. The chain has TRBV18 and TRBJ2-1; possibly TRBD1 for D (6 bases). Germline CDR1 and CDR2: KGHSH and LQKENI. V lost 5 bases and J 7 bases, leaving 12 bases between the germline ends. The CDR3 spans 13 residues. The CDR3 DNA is TGTGCCAGCTCAGCGTTAGGGGGAAATGAGCAGTTCTTC. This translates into CASSALGGNEQFF.

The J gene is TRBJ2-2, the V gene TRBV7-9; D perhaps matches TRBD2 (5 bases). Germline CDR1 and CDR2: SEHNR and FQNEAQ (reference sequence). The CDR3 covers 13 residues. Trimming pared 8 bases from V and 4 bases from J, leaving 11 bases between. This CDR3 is CASEGRGTGELFF. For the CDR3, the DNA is TGTGCCAGCGAAGGGAGAGGCACCGGGGAGCTGTTTTTT.

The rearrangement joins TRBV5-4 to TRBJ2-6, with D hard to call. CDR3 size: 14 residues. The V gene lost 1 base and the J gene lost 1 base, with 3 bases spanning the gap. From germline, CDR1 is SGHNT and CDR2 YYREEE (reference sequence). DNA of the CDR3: TGTGCCAGCAGCTTGTCTTCTGGGGCCAACGTCCTGACTTTC. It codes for CASSLSSGANVLTF.

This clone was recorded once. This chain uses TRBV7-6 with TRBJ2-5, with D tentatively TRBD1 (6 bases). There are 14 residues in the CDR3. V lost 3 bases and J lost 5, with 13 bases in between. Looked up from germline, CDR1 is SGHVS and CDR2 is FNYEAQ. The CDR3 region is CASSLTGRRETQYF. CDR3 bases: TGTGCCAGCAGCTTGACAGGAAGAAGGGAGACCCAGTACTTC.

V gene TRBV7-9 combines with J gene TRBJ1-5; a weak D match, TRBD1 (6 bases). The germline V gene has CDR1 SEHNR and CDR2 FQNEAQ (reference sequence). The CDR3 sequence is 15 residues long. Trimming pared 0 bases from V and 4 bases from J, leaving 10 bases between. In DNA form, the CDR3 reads TGTGCCAGCAGCTTAGCGGGACACCGGAATCAGCCCCAGCATTTT. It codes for CASSLAGHRNQPQHF.

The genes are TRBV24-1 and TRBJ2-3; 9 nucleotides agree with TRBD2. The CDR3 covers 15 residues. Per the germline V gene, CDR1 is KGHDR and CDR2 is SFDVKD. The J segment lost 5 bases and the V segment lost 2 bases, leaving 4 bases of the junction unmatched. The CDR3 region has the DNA TGTGCCACCAGTGATTATGGCGGGAGGGAAGATACGCAGTATTTT. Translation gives CATSDYGGREDTQYF.

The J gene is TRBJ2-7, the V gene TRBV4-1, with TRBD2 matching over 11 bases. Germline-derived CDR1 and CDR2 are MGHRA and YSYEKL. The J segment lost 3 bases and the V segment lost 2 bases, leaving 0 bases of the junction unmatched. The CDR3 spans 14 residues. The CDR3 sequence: CASSQLAGGYEQYF. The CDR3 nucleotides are TGCGCCAGCAGCCAACTAGCGGGAGGCTACGAGCAGTACTTC.

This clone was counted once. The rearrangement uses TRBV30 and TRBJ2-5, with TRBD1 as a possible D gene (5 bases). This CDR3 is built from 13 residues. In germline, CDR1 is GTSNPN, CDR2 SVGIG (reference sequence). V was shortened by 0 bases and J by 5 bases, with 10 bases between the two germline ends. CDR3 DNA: TGTGCCTGGAGTGTAGGGGTCTGGGAGACCCAGTACTTC. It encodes CAWSVGVWETQYF.

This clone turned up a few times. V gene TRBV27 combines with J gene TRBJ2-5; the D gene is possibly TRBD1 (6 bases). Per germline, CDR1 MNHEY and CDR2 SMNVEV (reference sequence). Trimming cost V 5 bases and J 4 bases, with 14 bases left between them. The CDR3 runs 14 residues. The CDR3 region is CASSLRTVVETQYF. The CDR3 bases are TGTGCCAGCAGTCTCCGGACAGTGGTAGAGACCCAGTACTTC.

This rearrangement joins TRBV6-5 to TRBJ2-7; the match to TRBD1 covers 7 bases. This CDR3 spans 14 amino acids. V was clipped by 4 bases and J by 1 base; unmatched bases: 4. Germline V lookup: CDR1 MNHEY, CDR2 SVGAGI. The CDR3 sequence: CASSSDRVSYEQYF. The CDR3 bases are TGTGCCAGCAGTTCCGACAGGGTGTCCTACGAGCAGTACTTC.

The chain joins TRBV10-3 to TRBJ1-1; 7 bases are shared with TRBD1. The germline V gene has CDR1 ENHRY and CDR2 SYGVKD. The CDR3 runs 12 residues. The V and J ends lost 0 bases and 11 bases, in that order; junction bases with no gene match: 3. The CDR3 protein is CAISESKGAAFF. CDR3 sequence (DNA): TGTGCCATCAGTGAGTCGAAGGGGGCGGCTTTCTTT.

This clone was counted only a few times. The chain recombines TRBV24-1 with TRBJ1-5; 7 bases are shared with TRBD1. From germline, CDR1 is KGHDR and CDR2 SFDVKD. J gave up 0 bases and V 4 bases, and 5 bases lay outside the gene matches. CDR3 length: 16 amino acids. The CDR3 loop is CATSDPRTGSNQPQHF. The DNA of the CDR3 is TGTGCCACCAGTGACCCGAGGACAGGTAGCAATCAGCCCCAGCATTTT.

The CDR3 here is CAWSDDWITYEQYF. CDR3 in DNA: TGTGCCTGGAGTGATGACTGGATCACCTACGAGCAGTACTTC. The chain carries TRBV30 and TRBJ2-7; D ambiguous. Germline loops: CDR1 GTSNPN, CDR2 SVGIG (reference sequence). V was pared by 1 base and J by 2 bases, with 12 bases between. This CDR3 is 14 amino acids long.

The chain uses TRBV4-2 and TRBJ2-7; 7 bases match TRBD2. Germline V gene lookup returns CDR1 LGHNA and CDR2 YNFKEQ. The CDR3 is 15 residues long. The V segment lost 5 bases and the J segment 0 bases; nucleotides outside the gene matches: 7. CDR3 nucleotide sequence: TGTGCCAGCAGCTATACGGGGGGTCCCTCCTACGAGCAGTACTTC. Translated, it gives CASSYTGGPSYEQYF.

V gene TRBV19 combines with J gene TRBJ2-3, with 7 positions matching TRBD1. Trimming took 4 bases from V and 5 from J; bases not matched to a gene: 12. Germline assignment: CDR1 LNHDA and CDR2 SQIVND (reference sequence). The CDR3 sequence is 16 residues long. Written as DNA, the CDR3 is TGTGCCAGTAGTAGATGGGACAGCGCCTCGGGAGATACGCAGTATTTT. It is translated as CASSRWDSASGDTQYF.

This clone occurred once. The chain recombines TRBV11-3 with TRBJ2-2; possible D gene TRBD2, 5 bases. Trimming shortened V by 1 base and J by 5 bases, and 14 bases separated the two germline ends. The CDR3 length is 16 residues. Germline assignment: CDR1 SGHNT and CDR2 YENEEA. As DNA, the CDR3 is TGTGCCAGCAGCTTAGGGACTGTCTTAGGGACCGGGGAGCTGTTTTTT. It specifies CASSLGTVLGTGELFF.

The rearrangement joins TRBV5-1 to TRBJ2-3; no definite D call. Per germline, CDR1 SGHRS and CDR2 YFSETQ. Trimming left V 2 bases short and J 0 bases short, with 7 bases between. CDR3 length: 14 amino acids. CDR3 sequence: CASSFQYSTDTQYF. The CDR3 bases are TGCGCCAGCAGCTTTCAGTACAGCACAGATACGCAGTATTTT.

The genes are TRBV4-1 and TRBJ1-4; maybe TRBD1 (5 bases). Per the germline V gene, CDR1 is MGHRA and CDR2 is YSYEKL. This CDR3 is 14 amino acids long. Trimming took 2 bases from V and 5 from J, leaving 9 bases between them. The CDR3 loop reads CASSQPTENEKLFF. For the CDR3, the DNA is TGCGCCAGCAGCCAACCGACAGAGAATGAAAAACTGTTTTTT.